The entry below describes one T cell receptor (beta chain). Its antigen remains unidentified. No base-level quality is on record; no much larger clone is a single base apart. Sample time point, as interpreted from the label and publication: sample taken at primary tumor resection. The donors were about 71 patients from the lung TRACERx cohort who had early-stage, untreated non-small cell lung cancer. TCR sequencing used whole RNA extracted from tumor and nontumor lung tissue, or from cryopreserved PBMC samples, without cell sorting. A patient was chosen for TCR sequencing only when enough RNA was available from at least two tumor regions. This specimen belongs to a study of spatial heterogeneity in lung cancer (dated by TCRdb to between 2018 and 2021). For context, the study as a whole: Beta-chain transcripts were consistently detected in greater numbers than alpha-chain transcripts, which likely reflected higher beta-chain transcript abundance. In non-small cell lung cancer, the study made a quantitative comparison of TCR alpha and beta repertoires among multiple tumor regions, matched nontumor lung and blood. In the raw uncorrected reads, each unique combination of TCR and UMI appeared more than ten times on average. At surgery, both alpha and beta chains were TCR-sequenced in some 220 tumor regions, approximately 64 matched nontumor lung samples and 56 PBMC samples. Nonsynonymous mutation counts, determined by whole-exome sequencing of tumor tissue, were related to TCR repertoire features. General study outcomes and caveats: Additional single-cell paired TCR alpha and beta sequencing was considered necessary to confirm, at a functional level, the hypothesis that regional TCRs recognize regional mutations. Ubiquitous expanded tumor TCRs showed up in blood more often at tumor resection than at routine follow-up.

Libraries were constructed by 5' RACE. This sample was sequenced with a NextSeq 500. To allow correction of PCR and sequencing errors, the TCR library protocol tagged every TCR cDNA molecule with a unique molecular identifier. The original methods were these. TCR identification, UMI-based error correction and CDR3 extraction were performed with Decombinator tools. TCRs above a frequency of 2 per 1,000, corresponding to the top 1% of the tumor frequency distribution, were defined as expanded. Renyi diversity was computed with the R vegan package after each repertoire had been subsampled 100 times to 5,000 TCRs. CDR3 similarity networks were built from amino acid triplet string-kernel similarity, connecting CDR3s with pairwise similarity above 0.82. The public reads were run again by TCRdb, first through fastp at Q25 and then through MiXCR, and only productive beta chains were kept. Every entry covers one CDR3 protein and lists the most common genes and DNA from its rows. In this record, the V and J calls reflect TCRdb's handling and not the investigators' own analysis. This sample is represented by about 92,000 distinct CDR3 sequences; more than 10% of them were singletons. Just over 40% of the sample goes to the ten largest clones.

CDR3 length: 17 amino acids, cysteine to phenylalanine. The entry retains the CDR3 DNA only, 51 bases that are in frame from base 1. The V end loses 0 bases and the J end loses 0 bases, and a stretch of 15 bases separates them. The germline V gene (reference sequence) sets CDR1 to DFQATT and CDR2 to SNEGSKA. The source was PBMCs, collected at surgery. The receptor was derived from a male donor with early-stage non-small cell lung cancer. This sequence uses TRBV20-1 and TRBJ2-1, with an unclear D gene assignment. The sequenced DNA: TGCAGTGCTAGAGATCCCGATCGGGCGGACTCCTACAATGAGCAGTTCTTC. Its protein is CSARDPDRADSYNEQFF.